A selection of T cell receptor beta chains follows, all from one sample in a study of human T cells and chemical hapten exposure. A single record per CDR3 protein comes from TCRdb applying MiXCR to the 5' RACE reads. The repertoire holds about 140,000 distinct CDR3 sequences, with approximately 4% as singletons. The receptors originated from a female donor in good health. Each CDR3 is given with its conserved first and last residue. The order of the fields is CDR3 length, D gene, clone size, V gene, J gene, CDR3 protein, CDR3 DNA. A D gene is named only where the DNA matches it firmly. Clone size is not always given. Where it is, it says once, few, many or a class for expanded clones.

10,.,many,TRBV7-9,TRBJ1-5,CASSFRPQHF,TGTGCCAGCAGCTTTCGGCCCCAGCATTTT
12,.,.,TRBV7-2,TRBJ2-1,CASSYGTGEQFF,TGTGCCAGCAGCTACGGGACGGGTGAGCAGTTCTTC
13,.,.,TRBV7-8,TRBJ1-5,CASSLSEAKPQHF,TGTGCCAGCAGCTTAAGTGAGGCAAAGCCCCAGCATTTT
18,TRBD2,many,TRBV12-3/TRBV12-4,TRBJ2-3,CASSLTVGLAGERDTQYF,TGTGCCAGCTCACTAACCGTGGGACTAGCGGGGGAACGGGATACGCAGTATTTT
16,.,many,TRBV20-1,TRBJ2-2,CSARAAGGESYGELFF,TGCAGTGCTAGAGCTGCCGGGGGCGAATCGTACGGGGAGCTGTTTTTT
13,.,many,TRBV6-5,TRBJ2-2,CATGRGTTGELFF,TGTGCCACCGGCCGGGGAACCACCGGGGAGCTGTTTTTT
15,.,many,TRBV5-5,TRBJ1-1,CASSLWSGPNTEAFF,TGTGCCAGCAGCTTATGGTCGGGCCCGAACACTGAAGCTTTCTTT
15,.,many,TRBV11-3,TRBJ2-5,CASSLGAGYKETQYF,TGTGCCAGCAGCTTAGGCGCGGGATACAAAGAGACCCAGTACTTC
17,TRBD2,many,TRBV20-1,TRBJ2-7,CSAVPGTSGGAVYEQYF,TGCAGTGCAGTACCCGGGACTAGCGGGGGGGCCGTATACGAGCAGTACTTC
12,.,many,TRBV12-3/TRBV12-4,TRBJ2-4,CASSLGGNIQYF,TGTGCCAGCAGTTTGGGCGGAAACATTCAGTACTTC
14,TRBD1,many,TRBV7-2,TRBJ1-1,CASSSQGEGTEAFF,TGTGCCAGCAGCTCTCAGGGGGAGGGCACTGAAGCTTTCTTT
14,TRBD1,many,TRBV7-9,TRBJ1-6,CASSLQGYNSPLHF,TGTGCCAGCAGCCTACAGGGGTACAATTCACCCCTCCACTTT
14,TRBD2,many,TRBV3-1,TRBJ2-7,CASSPPSGGYEQYF,TGTGCCAGCAGCCCGCCTAGCGGGGGCTACGAGCAGTACTTC
15,.,many,TRBV4-3,TRBJ1-1,CASSQSSDPNTEAFF,TGCGCCAGCAGCCAATCGTCGGACCCGAACACTGAAGCTTTCTTT
13,.,many,TRBV20-1,TRBJ2-2,CSASRSGTGELFF,TGCAGTGCTAGCCGATCGGGCACCGGGGAGCTGTTTTTT
13,.,many,TRBV20-1,TRBJ1-3,CSATRNSGNTIYF,TGCAGTGCTACTCGCAACTCTGGAAACACCATATATTTT
14,TRBD2,many,TRBV29-1,TRBJ2-1,CSVEEGGGGNEQFF,TGCAGCGTCGAAGAGGGCGGGGGTGGGAATGAGCAGTTCTTC
15,TRBD2,many,TRBV9,TRBJ2-2,CASSVMLAGTGELFF,TGTGCCAGCAGCGTAATGTTAGCGGGAACCGGGGAGCTGTTTTTT
15,TRBD1,many,TRBV6-6,TRBJ1-1,CASSYPTGSLAEAFF,TGTGCCAGCAGTTACCCGACAGGGTCTCTTGCTGAAGCTTTCTTT
15,TRBD1,few,TRBV5-4,TRBJ1-2,CASSQGTGRNYGYTF,TGTGCCAGCAGCCAAGGGACAGGTCGAAACTATGGCTACACCTTC
15,.,many,TRBV5-6,TRBJ1-1,CASSLISIGEGQAFF,TGTGCCAGCAGCTTAATTTCCATAGGGGAAGGCCAAGCTTTCTTT
13,.,.,TRBV14,TRBJ1-1,CASSQDVQGEAFF,TGTGCCAGCAGCCAAGATGTACAGGGTGAAGCTTTCTTT
15,.,few,TRBV27,TRBJ1-1,CASRTQASRNTEAFF,TGTGCCAGCAGAACCCAGGCCTCCAGGAACACTGAAGCTTTCTTT
12,.,.,TRBV7-9,TRBJ2-7,CASSANSYEQYF,TGTGCCAGCAGCGCGAACAGCTACGAGCAGTACTTC
16,TRBD2,many,TRBV7-2,TRBJ2-5,CASSPGLAGRGWTQYF,TGTGCCAGCAGCCCGGGACTAGCGGGGCGCGGGTGGACCCAGTACTTC
15,.,many,TRBV28,TRBJ1-1,CASSNPIGAGTEAFF,TGTGCCAGCAGTAACCCCATTGGGGCCGGTACTGAAGCTTTCTTT
13,TRBD1,many,TRBV20-1,TRBJ1-2,CSAEWTGDYGYTF,TGCAGTGCTGAGTGGACAGGGGACTATGGCTACACCTTC
13,.,many,TRBV20-1,TRBJ1-4,CSARGQGWGKLFF,TGCAGTGCCAGGGGTCAGGGGTGGGGAAAACTGTTTTTT
14,TRBD2,many,TRBV12-3/TRBV12-4,TRBJ2-7,CASRLAGGIYEQYF,TGTGCCAGCAGGCTAGCGGGGGGTATCTACGAGCAGTACTTC
13,.,few,TRBV12-3/TRBV12-4,TRBJ2-1,CASSSQQGGEQFF,TGTGCCAGCAGTTCCCAACAGGGCGGTGAGCAGTTCTTC
16,.,many,TRBV5-1,TRBJ1-1,CASSFLILDMNTEAFF,TGCGCCAGCAGCTTTTTGATCCTAGACATGAACACTGAAGCTTTCTTT
16,.,many,TRBV4-3,TRBJ2-7,CASRPYATGDSYEQYF,TGCGCCAGCAGACCGTACGCGACAGGAGACTCCTACGAGCAGTACTTC
13,.,many,TRBV30,TRBJ2-7,CAWSRGASYEQYF,TGTGCCTGGAGTCGGGGGGCATCCTACGAGCAGTACTTC
18,.,many,TRBV7-2,TRBJ1-1,CASSLSGGAGLMNTEAFF,TGTGCCAGCAGCTTATCCGGGGGGGCGGGATTGATGAACACTGAAGCTTTCTTT
16,.,many,TRBV10-2,TRBJ1-5,CASSDQSGLANQPQHF,TGCGCCAGCAGTGACCAGTCAGGTTTGGCCAATCAGCCCCAGCATTTT
16,.,many,TRBV9,TRBJ2-3,CASSVAVPPPGGTQYF,TGTGCCAGCAGCGTAGCGGTTCCACCCCCTGGAGGTACGCAGTATTTT
16,.,many,TRBV6-5,TRBJ1-6,CASSYSSGRSVSPLHF,TGTGCCAGCAGTTACTCGAGCGGCAGGTCTGTTTCACCCCTCCACTTT
19,TRBD1,many,TRBV2,TRBJ2-6,CASLPIRDRVVPGANVLTF,TGTGCCAGCCTCCCGATTCGTGACAGGGTCGTCCCTGGGGCCAACGTCCTGACTTTC
15,.,many,TRBV7-9,TRBJ1-2,CASSLSTTANYGYTF,TGTGCCAGCAGCTTATCTACGACAGCTAACTATGGCTACACCTTC
16,TRBD2,few,TRBV20-1,TRBJ2-1,CSARDRALAVPNEQFF,TGCAGTGCTAGAGATCGGGCACTAGCGGTACCCAATGAGCAGTTCTTC
17,TRBD2,many,TRBV5-4,TRBJ2-2,CASSLGLAGADTGELFF,TGTGCCAGCAGCTTGGGCCTAGCGGGGGCGGACACCGGGGAGCTGTTTTTT
16,.,many,TRBV9,TRBJ1-1,CASSAPREGGSTEAFF,TGTGCCAGCAGCGCTCCCCGTGAAGGGGGGAGCACTGAAGCTTTCTTT
14,.,.,TRBV5-5,TRBJ1-2,CASSFRTVEYGYTF,TGTGCCAGCAGCTTCCGGACCGTAGAATATGGCTACACCTTC
14,.,many,TRBV9,TRBJ2-7,CASSVEAGTYEQYF,TGTGCCAGCAGCGTAGAGGCAGGAACCTACGAGCAGTACTTC
18,TRBD1,many,TRBV7-2,TRBJ2-6,CASSPTGQGYSGANVLTF,TGTGCCAGCAGCCCAACTGGACAGGGGTATTCTGGGGCCAACGTCCTGACTTTC
18,TRBD1,few,TRBV13,TRBJ1-3,CASSFRTGGARSGNTIYF,TGTGCCAGCAGCTTTCGGACAGGGGGTGCTCGCTCTGGAAACACCATATATTTT
14,.,many,TRBV7-8,TRBJ1-6,CASSLEGLRSPLHF,TGTGCCAGCAGCTTGGAGGGGTTAAGATCACCCCTCCACTTT
15,TRBD1,many,TRBV18,TRBJ2-2,CASSPDRVNTGELFF,TGTGCCAGCTCACCGGACAGGGTGAACACCGGGGAGCTGTTTTTT
17,TRBD1,many,TRBV4-3,TRBJ2-6,CASSRHRGLSGANVLTF,TGCGCCAGCAGCCGGCACAGGGGGCTGTCTGGGGCCAACGTCCTGACTTTC
14,.,many,TRBV5-1,TRBJ2-3,CASSPGLPTDTQYF,TGCGCCAGCAGTCCCGGACTTCCCACAGATACGCAGTATTTT
15,.,many,TRBV30,TRBJ2-3,CAWSMGDSSTDTQYF,TGTGCCTGGAGTATGGGGGATTCTAGCACAGATACGCAGTATTTT
14,TRBD1,many,TRBV12-3/TRBV12-4,TRBJ2-3,CASSRTGGSDTQYF,TGTGCCAGCAGTCGGACAGGGGGGTCAGATACGCAGTATTTT
14,.,.,TRBV11-2,TRBJ2-5,CASSSLESFLTQYF,TGTGCCAGCAGCTCCCTAGAATCGTTCTTGACCCAGTACTTC
20,.,.,TRBV5-1,TRBJ1-2,CASSLRSERGLSKFVYGYTF,TGCGCCAGCAGCTTGAGGTCCGAGAGGGGCCTTTCAAAGTTTGTCTATGGCTACACCTTC
14,TRBD2,many,TRBV2,TRBJ2-3,CASSRTSGVDTQYF,TGTGCCAGCAGTCGGACTAGCGGGGTTGATACGCAGTATTTT
13,.,.,TRBV29-1,TRBJ2-3,CSVAGRATDTQYF,TGCAGCGTTGCTGGAAGGGCAACAGATACGCAGTATTTT
11,.,many,TRBV30,TRBJ1-2,CAWSFPGRVLF,TGTGCCTGGAGTTTCCCGGGCAGGGTTCTCTTC